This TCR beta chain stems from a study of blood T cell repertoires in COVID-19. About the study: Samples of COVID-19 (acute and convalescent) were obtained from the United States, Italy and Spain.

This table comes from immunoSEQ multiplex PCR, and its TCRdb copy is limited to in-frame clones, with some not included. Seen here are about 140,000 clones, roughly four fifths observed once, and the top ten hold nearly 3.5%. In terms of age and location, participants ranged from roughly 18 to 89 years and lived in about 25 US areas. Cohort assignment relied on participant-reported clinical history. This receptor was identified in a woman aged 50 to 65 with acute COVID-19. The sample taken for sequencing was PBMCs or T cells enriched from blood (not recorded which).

The CDR3 bases are TGTGCCAGTAGTAGCCTAGCTAACTATGGCTACACCTTC. Translating gives CASSSLANYGYTF. This sequence joins TRBV19 and TRBJ1-2; D not certain. V lost 4 bases and J lost 0, with 6 bases in between. This CDR3 contains 13 residues. The germline CDR1 and CDR2 sequences are LNHDA and SQIVND (reference sequence).